What follows are 29 T cell receptor beta chains derived from one specimen sequenced in a study of cytomegalovirus exposure and HLA in healthy donors. Primers: 60 Vbeta forward and 13 Jbeta reverse. TCRdb keeps only in-frame clones here, not all; method: immunoSEQ multiplex PCR. The top ten hold around 3.1% of the sample, which has some 130,000 clones, roughly 70% seen once. The material sequenced was PBMCs. The receptors originated from a middle-aged man in good health and CMV-seronegative.

The chain carries TRBV28 and TRBJ2-7, with TRBD1 as a possible D gene (5 bases). CDR1 and CDR2 from the germline V gene are MDHEN and SYDVKM. Trimming cost V 6 bases and J 2 bases, with 17 bases left between them. This CDR3 is 15 amino acids long. The CDR3 loop is CASSSRAVTPYEQYF. CDR3 nucleotides: TGTGCCAGCAGCTCCAGGGCTGTCACCCCCTACGAGCAGTACTTC.

This chain joins TRBV29-1 and TRBJ2-3; D perhaps matches TRBD2 (5 bases). The CDR3 has 11 residues. Trimming removed 6 bases at V and 9 bases at J, with 13 bases between. The germline gives CDR1 SQVTM, CDR2 ANQGSEA. This chain's CDR3 is CSVGLARTQYF. The CDR3 DNA sequence: TGCAGCGTGGGTTTAGCGAGGACGCAGTATTTT.

The V call is TRBV29-1, the J call TRBJ2-5; the match to TRBD1 covers 8 bases. The germline CDR1 and CDR2 sequences are SQVTM and ANQGSEA. V shed 2 bases, J shed 5 bases, and the junction held 1 base outside the gene matches. This CDR3 has 12 residues. The CDR3 nucleotides are TGCAGCGTTGAACGGACAGGGGAGACCCAGTACTTC. Translation: CSVERTGETQYF.

This rearrangement joins TRBV4-3 to TRBJ1-6, with D unclear. V dropped 3 bases and J dropped 0 bases, with 9 bases sitting between them. Germline V CDR1 and CDR2: LGHNA, YSLEER. The CDR3 spans 16 residues. CDR3 DNA: TGCGCCAGCAGCCAGGAGACGAGCTCCTATAATTCACCCCTCCACTTT. Translated: CASSQETSSYNSPLHF.

The genes are TRBV27 and TRBJ2-2; D is perhaps TRBD2 (6 bases). This CDR3 has 18 amino acids. Germline V lookup: CDR1 MNHEY, CDR2 SMNVEV (reference sequence). V lost 3 bases, J lost 1 base, and 18 bases lay in between. The CDR3 bases are TGTGCCAGCAGTTTGATACGGGACTTGACCTTGAACACCGGGGAGCTGTTTTTT. It encodes CASSLIRDLTLNTGELFF.

The chain has TRBV27 and TRBJ1-1; weak D call: TRBD1 (6 bases). Germline V gene lookup returns CDR1 MNHEY and CDR2 SMNVEV (reference sequence). V gave up 7 bases and J gave up 0 bases, with 15 bases separating them. The CDR3 length is 15 residues. Written as DNA, the CDR3 is TGTGCCAGCAAGGGCTCGGGACACATGAACACTGAAGCTTTCTTT. Residues: CASKGSGHMNTEAFF.

This clone was counted only a few times. The genes are TRBV14 and TRBJ2-7; D remains unclear. CDR1 is SGHDN and CDR2 is FVKESK in the germline V gene. The CDR3 totals 12 residues. Deletions cut 4 bases from V and 2 bases from J, with 6 bases between. This chain's CDR3 is CASSPSAYEQYF. The CDR3 DNA is TGTGCCAGCAGCCCCAGCGCCTACGAGCAGTACTTC.

V usage is TRBV5-8 and J usage is TRBJ2-3, with 7 bases that match TRBD1. Germline V gene sequence: CDR1 SGHTS, CDR2 YDEGEE. J lost 2 bases, V lost 4 bases, and 4 bases had no gene match. This CDR3 has 14 amino acids. The chain's CDR3 is CASSHGQDTDTQYF. For the CDR3, the DNA is TGTGCCAGCAGCCACGGACAGGACACAGATACGCAGTATTTT.

The genes are TRBV7-9 and TRBJ2-7; TRBD1 is a possible D gene (6 bases). The CDR3 is 16 residues long. V was clipped by 2 bases and J by 1 base, with 15 bases between them. CDR1 is SEHNR, CDR2 FQNEAQ, per germline (reference sequence). The CDR3 sequence is CASSLIAAGVSYEQYF. The CDR3 DNA reads TGTGCCAGCAGCTTAATTGCAGCAGGGGTTTCCTACGAGCAGTACTTC.

CDR3 region: CASSSDRQETQYF. Written as DNA, the CDR3 is TGCGCCAGCAGCTCCGACAGACAAGAGACCCAGTACTTC. The genes are TRBV5-1 and TRBJ2-5, with D maybe TRBD1 (5 bases). The CDR3 is made up of 13 amino acids. Trimming took 3 bases from V and 2 from J, leaving 8 bases between them. Germline V lookup: CDR1 SGHRS, CDR2 YFSETQ.

The rearrangement uses TRBV7-9 and TRBJ2-7, with a possible D match to TRBD1 (6 bases). V lost 8 bases, J lost 3 bases, and 8 bases lay in between. The CDR3 loop spans 11 amino acids. Germline-derived CDR1 and CDR2 are SEHNR and FQNEAQ (reference sequence). The CDR3 nucleotides are TGTGCCAGCGGGGGCAGCTACGAGCAGTACTTC. It yields the protein CASGGSYEQYF.

The chain has TRBV29-1 and TRBJ2-5, with 7 bases lining up with TRBD2. The J call is uncertain, as TRBJ2-7 better fits the DNA end. CDR1 and CDR2 from the germline V gene are SQVTM and ANQGSEA. The CDR3 runs to 14 residues. The CDR3: CSVFLAEHSYEQYF. DNA of the CDR3: TGCAGCGTCTTTCTAGCGGAACACTCCTACGAGCAGTACTTC.

The chain uses TRBV5-1 and TRBJ2-1, with TRBD2 matching 11 bases. Germline V gives CDR1 SGHRS, CDR2 YFSETQ. The CDR3 is made up of 15 amino acids. The J segment lost 6 bases and the V segment lost 1 base, leaving 3 bases of the junction unmatched. CDR3 bases: TGCGCCAGCAGCTTGTGGCTAGCGGGAGGCAATGAGCAGTTCTTC. Encoded protein: CASSLWLAGGNEQFF.

Details on this clone: Additional DNA sequences in this sample encode the identical CDR3. V is TRBV20-1 and J is TRBJ2-7, with D unclear. Germline V lookup: CDR1 DFQATT, CDR2 SNEGSKA (reference sequence). V lost 1 base and J lost 4, with 5 bases in between. The CDR3 is 11 residues long. The CDR3 DNA reads TGCAGTGCTAGAGCCCAGTACGAGCAGTACTTC. Protein sequence: CSARAQYEQYF.

This chain joins TRBV30 and TRBJ2-5; 9 bases map to TRBD1. The DNA end lines up better with TRBJ2-7; the J call may be wrong. This CDR3 spans 15 amino acids. Germline assignment: CDR1 GTSNPN and CDR2 SVGIG (reference sequence). The CDR3 nucleotides are TGTGCCTGGAGGGGGACAGGGCGAGGTGTTTACGAGCAGTACTTC. This sequence encodes CAWRGTGRGVYEQYF.

The chain recombines TRBV5-1 with TRBJ2-7; tentatively, D is TRBD1 (5 bases). This CDR3 contains 13 residues. Germline assignment: CDR1 SGHRS and CDR2 YFSETQ. Trimming removed 3 bases at V and 7 bases at J, with 14 bases between. CDR3 residues: CASSSDVGREQYF. The CDR3 DNA is TGCGCCAGCAGCTCGGACGTGGGGCGGGAGCAGTACTTC.

The chain has TRBV11-2 and TRBJ1-1; D possibly corresponds to TRBD1 (5 bases). Looked up from germline, CDR1 is SGHAT and CDR2 is FQNNGV. The CDR3 covers 13 residues. V lost 5 bases, J lost 1 base, and 8 bases lay in between. CDR3 nucleotide sequence: TGTGCCAGCAGCACCGGGGGGAACACTGAAGCTTTCTTT. It translates to CASSTGGNTEAFF.

The V call is TRBV6-5, the J call TRBJ2-3; D unresolved. This CDR3 has 15 amino acids. Germline CDR1 MNHEY, CDR2 SVGAGI. With 4 bases removed from V and 0 bases from J, the gap between germline ends came to 11 bases. The CDR3 DNA sequence: TGTGCCAGCAGTTTCTTCTACCCTAGCACAGATACGCAGTATTTT. The encoded protein is CASSFFYPSTDTQYF.

This rearrangement joins TRBV7-2 to TRBJ2-1; the match to TRBD2 covers 10 bases. Germline loops: CDR1 SGHTA, CDR2 FQGNSA. The CDR3 length is 15 residues. The V gene end was trimmed by 1 base and the J gene end by 5 bases; junction bases not matched to a gene: 2. CDR3 sequence: CASSLVAGGHNEQFF. In DNA, the CDR3 is TGTGCCAGCAGCTTAGTAGCGGGAGGACACAATGAGCAGTTCTTC.

In its sample, this clone was seen a few times. The chain recombines TRBV6-5 with TRBJ1-1; D may be TRBD1 (5 bases). Per the germline V gene, CDR1 is MNHEY and CDR2 is SVGAGI. The CDR3 is made up of 14 amino acids. V lost 6 bases and J 4 bases, leaving 15 bases between the germline ends. CDR3 sequence (DNA): TGTGCCAGCAGGGCCCCAAGGGGAGGCACTGAAGCTTTCTTT. This gives the protein CASRAPRGGTEAFF.

J is TRBJ2-1 and V is TRBV4-1; tentative D call: TRBD2 (6 bases). V was pared by 1 base and J by 3 bases, with 10 bases between. The germline V gene has CDR1 MGHRA and CDR2 YSYEKL. The CDR3 consists of 15 residues. The CDR3 here is CASSQGGTDYNEQFF. The DNA of the CDR3 is TGCGCCAGCAGCCAAGGCGGGACGGACTACAATGAGCAGTTCTTC.

This clone was found once. V gene TRBV6-6 combines with J gene TRBJ1-2, with D possibly matching TRBD1 (5 bases). CDR1 MNHNY and CDR2 SVGAGI come from the germline V gene (reference sequence). The CDR3 is 15 amino acids. V shed 2 bases and J shed 2 bases, with 12 bases lying between them. The CDR3 loop reads CASSYSGGRNYGYTF. Written as DNA, the CDR3 is TGTGCCAGCAGTTACAGCGGGGGGAGGAACTATGGCTACACCTTC.

The chain employs TRBV6-5 and TRBJ1-1; 7 positions agree with TRBD1. V gave up 7 bases and J gave up 4 bases; unmatched junction bases: 12. CDR1 and CDR2 (germline): MNHEY, SVGAGI. The CDR3 spans 15 residues. CDR3 coding DNA: TGTGCCAGCAATCCGCAGAGGGGGCCGGGCACTGAAGCTTTCTTT. It yields the protein CASNPQRGPGTEAFF.

This clone was seen only a few times. At one of its ends the junction is not consistent with the germline gene, which may arise from a read error. This chain uses TRBV6-5 with TRBJ2-7, with TRBD1 identical over 8 bases. This CDR3 contains 12 residues. Germline lookup yields CDR1 MNHEY and CDR2 SVGAGI. The DNA of the CDR3 is TGTGCCAGCAGAACAACAGGGGGGCTAGAAGTGTTC. It encodes CASRTTGGLEVF.

In its sample, this clone was seen a few times. This chain connects TRBV28 to TRBJ2-7; tentatively, D is TRBD1 (5 bases). This CDR3 has 12 residues. Germline V gene data show CDR1 as MDHEN and CDR2 as SYDVKM. V was clipped by 10 bases and J by 5 bases, with 15 bases between them. The CDR3 sequence is CATLGRRNEQYF. As DNA, the CDR3 is TGTGCCACCCTGGGGCGACGGAACGAGCAGTACTTC.

The chain uses TRBV29-1 and TRBJ1-6; the match to TRBD1 covers 10 bases. J was trimmed by 7 bases and V by 6 bases; bases with no gene match: 6. This CDR3 is 14 amino acids long. Germline loops: CDR1 SQVTM, CDR2 ANQGSEA. The DNA of the CDR3 is TGCAGCGTAAGGGACAGGGGAACGAATTCACCCCTCCACTTT. As protein: CSVRDRGTNSPLHF.

The chain links TRBV5-1 to TRBJ2-1, with TRBD2 matching over 11 bases. The V gene end was trimmed by 1 base and the J gene end by 7 bases; junction bases not matched to a gene: 7. The CDR3 covers 16 residues. Germline values: CDR1 SGHRS, CDR2 YFSETQ. The CDR3 DNA reads as TGCGCCAGCAGCTTGCGGGCTAGCGGGGGGCAAAATGAGCAGTTCTTC. Its translation is CASSLRASGGQNEQFF.

This clone has only a few counts. The gene calls are TRBV29-1 and TRBJ2-2, with TRBD2 matching 8 bases. Germline loops: CDR1 SQVTM, CDR2 ANQGSEA. The CDR3 length is 18 residues. V trimming: 4 bases; J trimming: 0 bases; junction bases outside the gene matches: 13. CDR3 sequence reads: CSVAHRGLGVSNTGELFF. DNA of the CDR3: TGCAGCGTTGCCCACCGGGGACTAGGAGTTTCGAACACCGGGGAGCTGTTTTTT.

The rearrangement joins TRBV2 to TRBJ2-7; TRBD2 matches at 7 bases. J was trimmed by 2 bases and V by 7 bases; bases with no gene match: 11. Germline CDR1 and CDR2: SNHLY and FYNNEI. The CDR3 runs to 15 residues. This chain's CDR3 is CASTPGLAVTYEQYF. DNA of the CDR3: TGTGCCAGCACCCCCGGGCTAGCGGTCACCTACGAGCAGTACTTC.